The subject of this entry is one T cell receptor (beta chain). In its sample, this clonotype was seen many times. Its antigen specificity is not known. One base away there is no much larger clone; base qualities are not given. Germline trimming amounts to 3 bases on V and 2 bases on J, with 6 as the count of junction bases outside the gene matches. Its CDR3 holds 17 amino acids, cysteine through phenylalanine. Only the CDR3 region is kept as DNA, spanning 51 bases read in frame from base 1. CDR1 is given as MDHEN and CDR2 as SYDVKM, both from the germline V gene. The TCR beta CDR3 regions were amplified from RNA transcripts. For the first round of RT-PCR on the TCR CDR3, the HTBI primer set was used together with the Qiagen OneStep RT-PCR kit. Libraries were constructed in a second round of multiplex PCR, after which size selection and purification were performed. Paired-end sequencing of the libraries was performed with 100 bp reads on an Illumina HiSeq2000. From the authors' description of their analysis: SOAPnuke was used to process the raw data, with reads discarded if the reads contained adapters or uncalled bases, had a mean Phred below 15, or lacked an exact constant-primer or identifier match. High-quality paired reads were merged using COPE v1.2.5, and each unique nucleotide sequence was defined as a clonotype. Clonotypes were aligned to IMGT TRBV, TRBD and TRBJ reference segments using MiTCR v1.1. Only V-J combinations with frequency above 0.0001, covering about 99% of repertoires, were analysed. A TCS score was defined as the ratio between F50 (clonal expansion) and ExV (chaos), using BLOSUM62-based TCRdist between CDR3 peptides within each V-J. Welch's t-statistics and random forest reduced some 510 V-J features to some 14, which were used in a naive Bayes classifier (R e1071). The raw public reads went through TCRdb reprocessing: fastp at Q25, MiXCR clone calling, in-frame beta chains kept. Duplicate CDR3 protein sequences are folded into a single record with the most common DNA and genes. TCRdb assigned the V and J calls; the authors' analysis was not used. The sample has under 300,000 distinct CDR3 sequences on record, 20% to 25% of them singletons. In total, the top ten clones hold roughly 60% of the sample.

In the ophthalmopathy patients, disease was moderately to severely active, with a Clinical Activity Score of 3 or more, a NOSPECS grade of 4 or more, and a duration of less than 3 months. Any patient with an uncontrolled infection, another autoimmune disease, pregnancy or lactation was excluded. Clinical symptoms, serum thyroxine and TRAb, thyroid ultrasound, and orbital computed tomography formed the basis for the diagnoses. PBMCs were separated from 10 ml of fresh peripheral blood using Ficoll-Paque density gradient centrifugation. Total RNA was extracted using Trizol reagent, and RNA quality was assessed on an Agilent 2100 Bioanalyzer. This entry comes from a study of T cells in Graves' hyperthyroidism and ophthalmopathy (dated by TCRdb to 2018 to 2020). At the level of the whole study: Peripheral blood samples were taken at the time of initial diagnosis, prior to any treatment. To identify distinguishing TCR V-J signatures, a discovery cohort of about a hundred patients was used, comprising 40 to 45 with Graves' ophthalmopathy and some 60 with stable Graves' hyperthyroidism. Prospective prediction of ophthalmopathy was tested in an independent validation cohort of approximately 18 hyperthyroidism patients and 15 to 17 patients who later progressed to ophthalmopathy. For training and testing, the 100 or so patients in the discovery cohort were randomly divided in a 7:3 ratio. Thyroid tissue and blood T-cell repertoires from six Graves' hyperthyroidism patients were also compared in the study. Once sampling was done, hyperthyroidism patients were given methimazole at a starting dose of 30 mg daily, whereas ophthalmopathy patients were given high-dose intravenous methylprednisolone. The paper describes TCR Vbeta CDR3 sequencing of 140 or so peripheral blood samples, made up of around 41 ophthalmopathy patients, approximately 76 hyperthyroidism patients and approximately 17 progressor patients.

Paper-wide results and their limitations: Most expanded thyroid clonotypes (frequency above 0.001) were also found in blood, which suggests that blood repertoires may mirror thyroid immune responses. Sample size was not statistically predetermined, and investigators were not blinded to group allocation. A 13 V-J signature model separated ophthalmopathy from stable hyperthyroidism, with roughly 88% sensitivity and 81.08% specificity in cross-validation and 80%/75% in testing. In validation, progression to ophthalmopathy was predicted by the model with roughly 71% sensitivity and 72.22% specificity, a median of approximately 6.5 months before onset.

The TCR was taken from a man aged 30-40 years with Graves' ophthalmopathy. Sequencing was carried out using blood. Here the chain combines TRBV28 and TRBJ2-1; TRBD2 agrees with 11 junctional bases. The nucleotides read TGTGCCAGCAGTTTCTCTAGCGGGAGGCGAACCTACAATGAGCAGTTCTTC. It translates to CASSFSSGRRTYNEQFF.